One T cell receptor beta chain is described in this entry. The data were produced by immunoSEQ multiplex PCR, yet TCRdb's version contains in-frame clones alone and is incomplete. The data contain roughly 140,000 clones, 89% of them singletons. The data were obtained in a study of T cell responses to AZD1222 COVID-19 vaccine. The J segment lost 5 bases and the V segment lost 6 bases, leaving 4 bases of the junction unmatched. CDR1 ENHRY and CDR2 SYGVKD come from the germline V gene. CDR3 size: 12 residues. V usage is TRBV10-3 and J usage is TRBJ2-7; 7 bases match TRBD1. Sequences were derived from peripheral blood, sampled on day 0 of AZD1222 vaccination. This sequence originates from an adult in good health. For the CDR3, the DNA is TGTGCCATCAGCGAGGGGGCCCACGAGCAGTACTTC. Protein product: CAISEGAHEQYF.